This entry concerns a single TCR beta chain. The sample holds one count of this clone. The clone's antigen remains unknown. The record has no base qualities; no much larger clone is one base away. V was cut back by 6 bases and J by 3 bases, leaving a gap of 20 bases between them. The CDR3, from cysteine to phenylalanine, totals 16 residues. Only the CDR3 DNA is retained, 48 bases long and in frame from the first base. The CDR1 and CDR2 encoded by the germline V gene (reference sequence) are LNHDA and SQIVND. These data come from a study of control samples from healthy donors and cancer patients (TCRdb year 2020). Libraries were built with the immunoSEQ multiplex PCR assay. TCRdb carries this immuneACCESS record with in-frame sequences only. Its versions omit some clonotypes, under half of them owing to an unresolved V gene in the studies checked, with the rest unexplained. The sample data list about 180,000 clones, and 90% of these were observed just once. 1.4% of the sample belongs to the ten largest clones.

The clonotype was recovered from a woman in her 50s in good health. The sequencing input was blood. In this chain, TRBV19 is recombined with TRBJ1-1; the D gene is possibly TRBD1, with 6 bases matching. The CDR3 reads CASRRGLVGRDTEAFF. Read as DNA, the sequence is TGTGCCAGTAGGCGGGGGCTTGTGGGGCGCGACACTGAAGCTTTCTTT.